These 16 T cell receptor beta chains came from one sample sequenced in a study of shared clonotypes between healthy human individuals. Here immunoSEQ multiplex PCR was the method, and the copy in TCRdb shows in-frame clones only, minus some. Here the sample spans nearly 1,000,000 clones, approximately 80% being singletons. Sequenced: memory CD4+ T cells sorted from blood. Subset reported: CD45RA-negative fraction. The receptors here all came from a man aged 18 to 30 in good health.

V and J are TRBV6-6 and TRBJ2-3; TRBD2 agrees at 7 bases. The CDR3 is 13 amino acids. V was pared by 8 bases and J by 4 bases, with 6 bases of the junction left unmatched. Germline CDR1 and CDR2: MNHNY and SVGAGI (reference sequence). DNA of the CDR3: TGTGCCAGCCGACGGGAGGCCGCAGATACGCAGTATTTT. Its protein is CASRREAADTQYF.

V gene TRBV20-1 combines with J gene TRBJ2-3; no clear D. CDR1 and CDR2 (germline): DFQATT, SNEGSKA (reference sequence). V gave up 6 bases and J gave up 6 bases, with 7 bases separating them. The CDR3 length is 10 residues. The CDR3 is CSALRDTQYF. The DNA of the CDR3 is TGCAGTGCGCTCCGGGATACGCAGTATTTT.

The rearrangement uses TRBV18 and TRBJ2-5, with D perhaps TRBD1 (5 bases). Germline-derived CDR1 and CDR2 are KGHSH and LQKENI. V lost 5 bases and J lost 7, with 8 bases in between. The CDR3 contains 11 residues. This chain's CDR3 is CASSSRGTQYF. The CDR3 DNA is TGTGCCAGCTCATCAAGGGGGACCCAGTACTTC.

The chain recombines TRBV7-6 with TRBJ1-3, with D perhaps matching TRBD1 (6 bases). This CDR3 has 16 amino acids. In germline, CDR1 is SGHVS, CDR2 FNYEAQ. V lost 4 bases and J lost 1, with 14 bases in between. CDR3 in amino acids: CASSSPTGQSGNTIYF. The CDR3 coding sequence is TGTGCCAGCAGCTCCCCCACCGGACAGTCTGGAAACACCATATATTTT. The whole variable domain, remainder taken from reference TRBV7-6 and TRBJ1-3, is GAGVSQSPRYKVTKRGQDVALRCDPISGHVSLYWYRQALGQGPEFLTYFNYEAQQDKSGLPNDRFSAERPEGSISTLTIQRTEQRDSAMYRCASSSPTGQSGNTIYFGEGSWLTVV.

The V gene is TRBV5-4, the J gene TRBJ2-1; 8 bases are shared with TRBD2. This CDR3 region has 15 residues. V was clipped by 0 bases and J by 7 bases; unmatched bases: 6. Germline CDR1 SGHNT, CDR2 YYREEE (reference sequence). CDR3 in DNA: TGTGCCAGCAGCTTGGAAGCGGGAGCTCAGAATGAGCAGTTCTTC. It specifies CASSLEAGAQNEQFF.

The count of this clone is one. In nucleotides, the CDR3 is TGTGCCAGCAGCCAACAGGGGCAGGGCGCAGATACGCAGTATTTT. It specifies CASSQQGQGADTQYF. The chain joins TRBV4-2 to TRBJ2-3; possible D gene TRBD1, 6 bases. Trimming took 2 bases from V and 4 from J, leaving 13 bases between them. The germline gives CDR1 LGHNA, CDR2 YNFKEQ. The length of the CDR3 is 15 residues.

A single count supports this clone. Distinct nucleotide sequences in the sample also encode this CDR3. The rearrangement joins TRBV30 to TRBJ2-1, with D unresolved. The ends were cut back, 1 base at V and 7 bases at J, with 5 bases in the middle. The CDR3 sequence is 11 residues long. Germline V gene sequence: CDR1 GTSNPN, CDR2 SVGIG (reference sequence). This CDR3 reads CAWSGGNEQFF. CDR3 coding DNA: TGTGCCTGGAGTGGGGGAAATGAGCAGTTCTTC.

This clone appeared many times. The chain combines TRBV27 with TRBJ1-2; TRBD1 matches at 8 bases. Germline V lookup: CDR1 MNHEY, CDR2 SMNVEV (reference sequence). The V and J ends lost 8 bases and 4 bases, in that order; junction bases with no gene match: 6. CDR3 length: 13 amino acids. CDR3 sequence (DNA): TGTGCCAGCCCGCGGCAGGGGGCCTATGGCTACACCTTC. It translates to CASPRQGAYGYTF.

The CDR3 DNA reads as TGTGCTTCCCGGGACAGCAACACCGGGGAGCTGTTTTTT. Translated: CASRDSNTGELFF. This sequence joins TRBV12-2 and TRBJ2-2; the table's D call TRBD1 went unverified against the DNA. TRBV12-2 has pseudogene status. This CDR3 spans 13 amino acids.

This chain uses TRBV7-2 with TRBJ1-1, with D perhaps matching TRBD1 (5 bases). CDR1 and CDR2 (germline): SGHTA, FQGNSA. V was pared by 5 bases and J by 2 bases, with 21 bases between. The CDR3 is 17 residues long. The CDR3 is CASSPRRVRGANTEAFF. DNA for the CDR3: TGTGCCAGCAGCCCCCGTCGCGTCCGTGGGGCCAACACTGAAGCTTTCTTT.

This CDR3 is CASSVQGATDTQYF. CDR3 in DNA: TGCGCCAGCAGTGTTCAGGGGGCCACAGATACGCAGTATTTT. The chain links TRBV10-2 to TRBJ2-3, with 8 positions matching TRBD1. CDR3 length equals 14 residues. Unmatched junction bases numbered 2, after V lost 4 bases and J lost 2 bases. CDR1 WSHSY and CDR2 SAAADI come from the germline V gene.

V and J are TRBV6-6 and TRBJ1-1; 7 bases agree with TRBD1. Trimming cost V 2 bases and J 5 bases; bases outside gene matches: 5. Germline loops: CDR1 MNHNY, CDR2 SVGAGI (reference sequence). This CDR3 is built from 14 residues. DNA for the CDR3: TGTGCCAGCAGTTACCCGGGACAGCCTACTGAAGCTTTCTTT. Its protein is CASSYPGQPTEAFF.

This clone showed up just a few times. The sample contains more than one DNA sequence encoding this CDR3. Here the CDR3 reads CASSPARTGLVTEAFF. Here the CDR3 DNA reads TGTGCCAGCAGTCCCGCCCGGACAGGACTCGTCACTGAAGCTTTCTTT. V is TRBV27 and J is TRBJ1-1, with 7 bases that match TRBD1. With 5 bases clipped from V and 4 bases from J, the junction kept 13 bases outside the gene matches. The CDR3 is 16 residues long. Germline CDR1 and CDR2: MNHEY and SMNVEV (reference sequence).

V and J are TRBV7-2 and TRBJ2-5; D call uncertain. The CDR3 runs to 15 residues. Between the trimmed V and J ends, which lost 2 bases and 7 bases, there was a span of 17 bases. Germline assignment: CDR1 SGHTA and CDR2 FQGNSA. This CDR3 is CASSLRTGLVGTQYF. CDR3 coding DNA: TGTGCCAGCAGCTTACGAACTGGTTTAGTTGGGACCCAGTACTTC.

The chain employs TRBV29-1 and TRBJ2-2, with D perhaps matching TRBD1 (5 bases). Trimming took off 8 bases at V and 4 bases at J, with 11 bases between the two ends. The CDR3 length is 12 residues. Germline-derived CDR1 and CDR2 are SQVTM and ANQGSEA. The CDR3 sequence is CSIRATTGELFF. CDR3 bases: TGCAGCATCAGGGCAACCACCGGGGAGCTGTTTTTT.

The rearrangement links TRBV4-3 to TRBJ2-1; D might be TRBD2 (6 bases). This CDR3 region has 14 residues. CDR1 LGHNA and CDR2 YSLEER come from the germline V gene. Trimming pared 0 bases from V and 7 bases from J, leaving 10 bases between. CDR3 residues: CASSQDGGANEQFF. CDR3 nucleotide sequence: TGCGCCAGCAGCCAAGATGGAGGGGCGAATGAGCAGTTCTTC.